These 2 T cell receptor beta chains came from one sample sequenced in a study of T cell repertoires in cytomegalovirus infection. Their specific antigens are unknown. From the reads, TCRdb called clonotypes with MiXCR, one entry per CDR3 protein. The sample contains hundreds of thousands of distinct CDR3 sequences, 25% to 35% of which appear only once. The source material was cultured PBMCs, sampled from culture after CMV antigen stimulation. Receptor source: a human donor in good health (CMV status not recorded). Some clones in this sample may be carry-over from other donors' samples.

The rearrangement joins TRBV11-2 to TRBJ1-1, with 12 bases that match TRBD1. Unmatched junction bases numbered 3, after V lost 1 base and J lost 6 bases. Germline CDR1 reads SGHAT; CDR2 reads FQNNGV. This CDR3 has 15 residues. CDR3 sequence: CASSLVGDRGPEAFF. The CDR3 region has the DNA TGTGCCAGCAGCTTAGTCGGGGACAGGGGGCCTGAAGCTTTCTTT. The complete variable domain, with remaining parts taken from reference TRBV11-2 and TRBJ1-1, reads EAGVAQSPRYKIIEKRQSVAFWCNPISGHATLYWYQQILGQGPKLLIQFQNNGVVDDSQLPKDRFSAERLKGVDSTLKIQPAKLEDSAVYLCASSLVGDRGPEAFFGQGTRLTVV.

This rearrangement joins TRBV15 to TRBJ2-7; 7 bases are a match to TRBD1. Germline V CDR1 and CDR2: LNHNV, YYDKDF (reference sequence). The CDR3 is 15 amino acids. After removal of 0 bases from V and 6 bases from J, the junction contained 8 bases not matched to a gene. As DNA, the CDR3 is TGTGCCACCAGCAGAGAAGACAGGGACGCAGGCGAGCAGTACTTC. Its protein is CATSREDRDAGEQYF.